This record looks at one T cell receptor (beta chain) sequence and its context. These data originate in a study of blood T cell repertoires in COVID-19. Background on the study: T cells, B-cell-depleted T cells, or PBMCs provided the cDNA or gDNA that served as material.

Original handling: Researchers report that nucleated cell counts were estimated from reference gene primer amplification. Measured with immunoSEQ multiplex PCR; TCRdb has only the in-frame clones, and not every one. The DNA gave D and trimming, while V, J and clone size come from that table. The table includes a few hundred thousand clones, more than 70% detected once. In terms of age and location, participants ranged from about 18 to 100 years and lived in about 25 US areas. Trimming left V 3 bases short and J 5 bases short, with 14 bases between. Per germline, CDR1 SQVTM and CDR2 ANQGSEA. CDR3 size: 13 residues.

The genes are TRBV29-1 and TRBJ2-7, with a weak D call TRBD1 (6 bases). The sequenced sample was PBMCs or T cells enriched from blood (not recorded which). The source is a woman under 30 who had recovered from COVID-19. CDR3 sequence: CSVEGTSVHEQYF. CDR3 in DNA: TGCAGCGTTGAGGGGACATCGGTCCACGAGCAGTACTTC.